A single sample gave rise to the 25 T cell receptor beta chains below, sequenced in a study of T cells in Graves' hyperthyroidism and ophthalmopathy (dated by TCRdb to the late 2010s). Receptor libraries were prepared by multiplex PCR. For sequencing, an Illumina HiSeq 2000 was employed. The TCR beta CDR3 regions were amplified from RNA transcripts. A first-round RT-PCR of the TCR CDR3 used the HTBI primer set with the Qiagen OneStep RT-PCR kit. Starting from the raw public reads, TCRdb applied fastp trimming at Q25, assembled clones with MiXCR and retained in-frame beta chains. Identical CDR3 proteins give one entry, which carries the most common genes and DNA. Counted in this sample were 700,000 or so distinct CDR3 sequences; about 16% of them appeared once. The ten largest clonotypes hold over 7.5% of the sample. Material: blood. The receptors stem from a man aged 18-30 years with Graves' hyperthyroidism.

This clonotype was recorded at least ten times. This sequence joins TRBV6-2 or TRBV6-3 and TRBJ2-2; tentatively, D is TRBD1 (6 bases). This CDR3 is built from 16 residues. Trimming shortened V by 7 bases and J by 0 bases, and 15 bases separated the two germline ends. CDR1 and CDR2 from the germline V gene are MNHEY and SVGEGT. The CDR3 bases are TGTGCCAGCACCTCGGGGACACTATCGAACACCGGGGAGCTGTTTTTT. Translation gives CASTSGTLSNTGELFF.

This clonotype was observed at least ten times. This rearrangement joins TRBV20-1 to TRBJ2-7, with D tentatively TRBD1 (5 bases). Per germline, CDR1 DFQATT and CDR2 SNEGSKA (reference sequence). V was pared by 3 bases and J by 0 bases, with 12 bases between. The CDR3 runs 14 residues. CDR3 loop: CSASSRQNSYEQYF. The CDR3 DNA reads TGCAGTGCTAGCTCCCGACAGAACTCCTACGAGCAGTACTTC.

The rearrangement uses TRBV18 and TRBJ2-7; tentative D call: TRBD2 (5 bases). The CDR3 spans 14 residues. CDR1 is KGHSH, CDR2 LQKENI, per germline. Trimming stripped 3 bases from V and 3 bases from J, with 12 bases between. The CDR3 sequence: CASSPSRDIYEQYF. For the CDR3, the DNA is TGTGCCAGCTCACCCTCCCGGGATATCTACGAGCAGTACTTC.

A single count supports this clonotype. This clone may be a read error of a much larger clone one base away. This rearrangement joins TRBV6-1 to TRBJ2-7, with 13 bases matching TRBD2. There are 17 residues in the CDR3. The ends lost 3 bases at V and 7 bases at J; junction bases unmatched: 12. Germline lookup yields CDR1 MNHNS and CDR2 SASEGT. CDR3 loop: CASSENQLAGGPGEQYF. In DNA, the CDR3 is TGTGCCAGCAGTGAGAACCAACTAGCGGGAGGGCCCGGTGAGCAGTACTTC.

This clonotype was detected a few times. The rearrangement joins TRBV2 to TRBJ2-1; D not certain. This CDR3 spans 13 amino acids. Deletions cut 7 bases from V and 0 bases from J, with 7 bases between. Germline loops: CDR1 SNHLY, CDR2 FYNNEI. CDR3: CASTSSSYNEQFF. The CDR3 nucleotides read TGTGCCAGCACCTCGAGCTCCTACAATGAGCAGTTCTTC.

At least ten counts were recorded for this clonotype. The CDR3 DNA sequence: TGTGCCAGCAGAGGGGGACAGGGGACAAACACTGAAGCTTTCTTT. Protein sequence: CASRGGQGTNTEAFF. The rearrangement uses TRBV2 and TRBJ1-1; 10 bases map to TRBD1. The V gene's germline CDR1 is SNHLY and CDR2 FYNNEI. Trimming cost V 6 bases and J 2 bases; bases outside gene matches: 6. The CDR3 contains 15 residues.

This clonotype was recorded at least ten times. CDR3 nucleotide sequence: TGCAGCGTTGAAGATTGGGCCCGGGACAGGGGGCATGGAGCTTTCTTT. Translation gives CSVEDWARDRGHGAFF. The rearrangement joins TRBV29-1 to TRBJ1-1; TRBD1 agrees at 12 bases. This CDR3 contains 16 residues. The junction had 12 bases not matched to a gene; V was cut back by 0 bases and J by 10 bases. CDR1 and CDR2 (germline): SQVTM, ANQGSEA.

This clonotype was seen a handful of times. The V call is TRBV20-1, the J call TRBJ2-3, with TRBD2 matching over 11 bases. Per germline, CDR1 DFQATT and CDR2 SNEGSKA (reference sequence). Trimming at V came to 6 bases and at J to 0 bases, leaving 8 bases not matched to a gene. This CDR3 spans 16 amino acids. The CDR3 DNA reads TGCAGTGCAAAACTTATAGCGGGAGGGAGCACAGATACGCAGTATTTT. Encoded protein: CSAKLIAGGSTDTQYF.

The chain couples TRBV4-1 to TRBJ2-1; D might be TRBD2 (6 bases). The CDR3 totals 15 residues. Germline V CDR1 and CDR2: MGHRA, YSYEKL. With 2 bases removed from V and 0 bases from J, the gap between germline ends came to 8 bases. The DNA of the CDR3 is TGCGCCAGCAGCCAAAAGGACTACTCCTACAATGAGCAGTTCTTC. Its protein product is CASSQKDYSYNEQFF.

This clonotype was seen only a few times. The gene calls are TRBV18 and TRBJ2-3; D might be TRBD2 (5 bases). This CDR3 region has 19 residues. Germline assignment: CDR1 KGHSH and CDR2 LQKENI. V was trimmed by 3 bases and J by 2 bases, leaving 24 bases between them. The CDR3 DNA sequence: TGTGCCAGCTCACCGAAGAAGTGGGGTGCGGGTGGAACCACAGATACGCAGTATTTT. Its translation is CASSPKKWGAGGTTDTQYF.

In its sample, this clonotype was seen many times. The J gene is TRBJ2-3, the V gene TRBV7-2; 8 nucleotides line up with TRBD2. The CDR3 length is 14 residues. Looked up from germline, CDR1 is SGHTA and CDR2 is FQGNSA. J gave up 6 bases and V 5 bases, and 7 bases lay outside the gene matches. CDR3 loop: CASSRLASVDTQYF. The CDR3 DNA sequence: TGTGCCAGCAGCCGACTAGCGTCAGTTGATACGCAGTATTTT.

This sequence joins TRBV28 and TRBJ2-7; 8 bases line up with TRBD2. V lost 8 bases, J lost 0 bases, and 6 bases stayed unmatched. The CDR3 extends over 14 amino acids. Germline lookup yields CDR1 MDHEN and CDR2 SYDVKM. CDR3 residues: CASRKRETSYEQYF. The CDR3 DNA reads as TGTGCCAGCCGTAAGCGGGAGACCTCCTACGAGCAGTACTTC.

This clonotype was found a few times. The genes are TRBV19 and TRBJ2-7; TRBD1 matches 8 bases. The ends lost 5 bases at V and 4 bases at J; junction bases unmatched: 7. Germline CDR1 LNHDA, CDR2 SQIVND (reference sequence). This CDR3 region has 14 residues. The CDR3 DNA follows: TGTGCCAGTAGTTTCACGACAGGGGCGTACGAGCAGTACTTC. This codes for CASSFTTGAYEQYF.

V usage is TRBV27 and J usage is TRBJ2-1, with D possibly matching TRBD2 (5 bases). The CDR3 has 15 amino acids. Per the germline V gene, CDR1 is MNHEY and CDR2 is SMNVEV (reference sequence). Trimming left V 2 bases short and J 9 bases short, with 17 bases between. The CDR3 reads CASSLVSDYPGEQFF. CDR3 coding DNA: TGTGCCAGCAGTTTAGTGAGCGACTATCCGGGTGAGCAGTTCTTC.

The CDR3 DNA reads TGTGCCAGCAGAATACAGGGCGCCAGCGGCTACACCTTC. It specifies CASRIQGASGYTF. The chain carries TRBV28 and TRBJ1-2; D may be TRBD1 (6 bases). Trimming pared 6 bases from V and 8 bases from J, leaving 16 bases between. This CDR3 spans 13 amino acids. CDR1 is MDHEN and CDR2 is SYDVKM in the germline V gene.

This clonotype showed up many times. V is TRBV6-1 and J is TRBJ2-7, with TRBD2 as a possible D gene (5 bases). Looked up from germline, CDR1 is MNHNS and CDR2 is SASEGT. Trimming pared 6 bases from V and 3 bases from J, leaving 15 bases between. This CDR3 is 14 amino acids long. For the CDR3, the DNA is TGTGCCAGCAGCCAAGGAGGCTTCGACTACGAGCAGTACTTC. It is translated as CASSQGGFDYEQYF.

V gene TRBV6-5 combines with J gene TRBJ2-4; no clear D gene. This CDR3 is 11 amino acids long. Germline V gene lookup returns CDR1 MNHEY and CDR2 SVGAGI. V was shortened by 2 bases and J by 14 bases, with 10 bases between the two germline ends. CDR3 in DNA: TGTGCCAGCAGTTACCCTGGGAACAAGTACTTC. Translating it yields CASSYPGNKYF.

This clonotype was picked up many times. This chain links TRBV2 with TRBJ2-7; tentative D call: TRBD1 (6 bases). Germline loops: CDR1 SNHLY, CDR2 FYNNEI. V was pared by 6 bases and J by 4 bases, with 13 bases between. This CDR3 is built from 13 residues. As DNA, the CDR3 is TGTGCCAGCAGGTCGGACAGAGTATACGAGCAGTACTTC. Translated, it gives CASRSDRVYEQYF.

This clonotype was seen at least ten times. The chain links TRBV7-6 to TRBJ2-7; 7 nucleotides align to TRBD2. After removal of 6 bases from V and 6 bases from J, the junction contained 8 bases not matched to a gene. This CDR3 is 13 amino acids long. Germline CDR1 and CDR2: SGHVS and FNYEAQ. The CDR3 is CASSLTGGFEQYF. CDR3 bases: TGTGCCAGCAGTCTTACGGGGGGATTCGAGCAGTACTTC.

This clonotype came up many times. The chain recombines TRBV7-8 with TRBJ2-5; perhaps TRBD1 as D (5 bases). The V end was cut by 3 bases, the J end by 5 bases, with 19 bases between. Germline V gene lookup returns CDR1 SGHVS and CDR2 FQNEAQ. The CDR3 totals 16 residues. The CDR3 region has the DNA TGTGCCAGCAGCTTCTCGCTCGGCAGGGAACGGGAGACCCAGTACTTC. Translated: CASSFSLGRERETQYF.

Only a few counts were recorded for this clonotype. CDR3 region: CASSPRMTDTQYF. The CDR3 DNA sequence: TGTGCCAGTAGTCCCAGAATGACAGATACGCAGTATTTT. The chain joins TRBV19 to TRBJ2-3; D gene unclear. Trimming left V 5 bases short and J 3 bases short, with 9 bases between. This CDR3 is built from 13 residues. Germline V lookup: CDR1 LNHDA, CDR2 SQIVND (reference sequence).

This clonotype appeared many times. The chain is built from TRBV6-1 and TRBJ2-1; D is possibly TRBD1 (6 bases). V was pared by 0 bases and J by 2 bases, with 14 bases between. In germline, CDR1 is MNHNS, CDR2 SASEGT. CDR3 length: 17 residues. The CDR3, as DNA: TGTGCCAGCAGTGAAGCGCATGGCAGGGGTACCTACAATGAGCAGTTCTTC. Translated, it gives CASSEAHGRGTYNEQFF.

The chain employs TRBV29-1 and TRBJ1-4; no reliable D call. The length of the CDR3 is 12 residues. The germline gives CDR1 SQVTM, CDR2 ANQGSEA. Trimming cost V 5 bases and J 0 bases, with 4 bases left between them. The CDR3 sequence: CSVLATNEKLFF. CDR3 nucleotides: TGCAGCGTTTTGGCAACTAATGAAAAACTGTTTTTT. Complete variable domain (other parts from reference TRBV29-1 and TRBJ1-4): SAVISQKPSRDICQRGTSLTIQCQVDSQVTMMFWYRQQPGQSLTLIATANQGSEATYESGFVIDKFPISRPNLTFSTLTVSNMSPEDSSIYLCSVLATNEKLFFGSGTQLSVL.

This clonotype appeared a single time. This may stem from a read error, because a much larger clone lies one nucleotide away. The CDR3 DNA is TGTGCCAGCAGCAGCCGGGACGGCCTTTCGGACGAGCAGTACTTC. Protein: CASSSRDGLSDEQYF. This sequence joins TRBV7-8 and TRBJ2-7; tentatively, D is TRBD1 or TRBD2 (5 bases each). Trimming pared 5 bases from V and 5 bases from J, leaving 19 bases between. This CDR3 contains 15 residues. From germline, CDR1 is SGHVS and CDR2 FQNEAQ.

In this sample, this clonotype turned up many times. The chain couples TRBV18 to TRBJ1-5; D possibly corresponds to TRBD1 (5 bases). Germline lookup yields CDR1 KGHSH and CDR2 LQKENI. V was trimmed by 3 bases and J by 1 base, leaving 13 bases between them. The CDR3 is made up of 16 amino acids. As DNA, the CDR3 is TGTGCCAGCTCACCCTCGGGCGCAGGGAGCAATCAGCCCCAGCATTTT. Translation gives CASSPSGAGSNQPQHF.